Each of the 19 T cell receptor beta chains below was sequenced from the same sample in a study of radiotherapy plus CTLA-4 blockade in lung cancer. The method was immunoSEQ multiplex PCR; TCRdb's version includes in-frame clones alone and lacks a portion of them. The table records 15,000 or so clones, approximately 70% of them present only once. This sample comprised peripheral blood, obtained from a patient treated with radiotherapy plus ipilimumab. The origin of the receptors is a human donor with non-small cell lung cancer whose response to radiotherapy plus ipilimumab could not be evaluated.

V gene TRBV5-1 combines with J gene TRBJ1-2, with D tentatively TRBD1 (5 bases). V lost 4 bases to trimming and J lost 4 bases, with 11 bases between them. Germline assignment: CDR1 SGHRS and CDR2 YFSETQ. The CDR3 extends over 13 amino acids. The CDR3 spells CASSANRFYGYTF. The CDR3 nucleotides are TGCGCCAGCAGCGCGAACAGGTTCTATGGCTACACCTTC.

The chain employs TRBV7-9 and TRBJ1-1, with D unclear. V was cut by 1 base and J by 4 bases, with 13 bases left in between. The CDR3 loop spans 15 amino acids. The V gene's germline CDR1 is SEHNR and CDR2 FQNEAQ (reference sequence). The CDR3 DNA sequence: TGTGCCAGCAGCTTAGTGGTTTCGGGAGGCACTGAAGCTTTCTTT. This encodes CASSLVVSGGTEAFF. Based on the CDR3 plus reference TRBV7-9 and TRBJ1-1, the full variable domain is DTGVSQNPRHKITKRGQNVTFRCDPISEHNRLYWYRQTLGQGPEFLTYFQNEAQLEKSRLLSDRFSAERPKGSFSTLEIQRTEQGDSAMYLCASSLVVSGGTEAFFGQGTRLTVV.

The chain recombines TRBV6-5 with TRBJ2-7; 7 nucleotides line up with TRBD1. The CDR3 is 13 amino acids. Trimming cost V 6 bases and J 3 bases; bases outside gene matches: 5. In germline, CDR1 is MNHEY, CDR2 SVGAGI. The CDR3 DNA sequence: TGTGCCAGCAGCATCGGACAGGACTACGAGCAGTACTTC. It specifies CASSIGQDYEQYF.

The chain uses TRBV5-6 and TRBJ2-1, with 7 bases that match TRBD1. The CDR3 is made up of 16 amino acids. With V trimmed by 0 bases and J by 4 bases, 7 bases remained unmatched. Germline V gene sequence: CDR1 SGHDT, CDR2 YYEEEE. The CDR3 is CASSLEGTVRYNEQFF. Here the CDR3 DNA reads TGTGCCAGCAGCTTGGAGGGGACAGTCAGATACAATGAGCAGTTCTTC.

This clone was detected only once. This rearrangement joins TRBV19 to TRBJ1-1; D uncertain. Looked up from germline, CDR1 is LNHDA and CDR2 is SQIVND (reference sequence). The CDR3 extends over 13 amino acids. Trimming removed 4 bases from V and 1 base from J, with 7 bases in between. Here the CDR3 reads CASSTGSNTEAFF. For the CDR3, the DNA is TGTGCCAGTAGTACGGGTTCGAACACTGAAGCTTTCTTT.

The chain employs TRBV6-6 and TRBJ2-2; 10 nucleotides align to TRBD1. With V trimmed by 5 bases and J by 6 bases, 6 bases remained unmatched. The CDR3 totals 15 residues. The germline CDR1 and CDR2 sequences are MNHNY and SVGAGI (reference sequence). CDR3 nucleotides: TGTGCCAGCAGTCCCGGGACAGGGGCCCCCGGGGAGCTGTTTTTT. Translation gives CASSPGTGAPGELFF.

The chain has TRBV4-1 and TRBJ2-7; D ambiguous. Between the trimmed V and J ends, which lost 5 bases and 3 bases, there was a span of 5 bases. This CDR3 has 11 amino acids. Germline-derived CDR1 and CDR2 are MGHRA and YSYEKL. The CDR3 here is CASSGLYEQYF. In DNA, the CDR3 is TGCGCCAGCAGCGGGCTCTACGAGCAGTACTTC.

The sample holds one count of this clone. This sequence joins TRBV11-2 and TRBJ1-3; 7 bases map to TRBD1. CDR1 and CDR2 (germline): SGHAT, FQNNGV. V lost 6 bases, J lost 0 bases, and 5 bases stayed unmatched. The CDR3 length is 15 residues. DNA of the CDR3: TGTGCCAGCAGTCCACAGGGGTACTCTGGAAACACCATATATTTT. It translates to CASSPQGYSGNTIYF. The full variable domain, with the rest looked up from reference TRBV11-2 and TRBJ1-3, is EAGVAQSPRYKIIEKRQSVAFWCNPISGHATLYWYQQILGQGPKLLIQFQNNGVVDDSQLPKDRFSAERLKGVDSTLKIQPAKLEDSAVYLCASSPQGYSGNTIYFGEGSWLTVV.

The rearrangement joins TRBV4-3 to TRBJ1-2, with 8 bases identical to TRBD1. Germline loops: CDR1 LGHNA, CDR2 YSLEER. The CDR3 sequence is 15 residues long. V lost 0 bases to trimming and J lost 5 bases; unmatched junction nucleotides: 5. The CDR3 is CASSQDGDRRYGYTF. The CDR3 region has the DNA TGCGCCAGCAGCCAAGATGGGGACAGGCGATATGGCTACACCTTC.

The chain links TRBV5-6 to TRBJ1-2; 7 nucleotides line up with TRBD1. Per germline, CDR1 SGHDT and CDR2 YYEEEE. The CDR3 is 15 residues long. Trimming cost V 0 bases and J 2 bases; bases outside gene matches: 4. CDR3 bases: TGTGCCAGCAGCTTGGTTGACAGGGCCAACTATGGCTACACCTTC. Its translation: CASSLVDRANYGYTF.

For the CDR3, the DNA is TGTGCCAGCAGTTCCAGGGGACAGGGGGTCTTCGAGCAGTACGTC. Translation: CASSSRGQGVFEQYV. The chain employs TRBV28 and TRBJ2-7, with 11 bases that match TRBD1. Losses at the gene ends were 4 bases for V and 6 bases for J; bases not matched to a gene: 8. The CDR3 spans 15 residues. CDR1 is MDHEN, CDR2 SYDVKM, per germline.

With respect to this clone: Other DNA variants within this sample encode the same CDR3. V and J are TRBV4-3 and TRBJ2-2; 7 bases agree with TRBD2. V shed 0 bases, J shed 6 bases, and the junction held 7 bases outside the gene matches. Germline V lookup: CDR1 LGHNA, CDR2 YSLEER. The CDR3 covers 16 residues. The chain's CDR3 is CASSQDQAGVAGELFF. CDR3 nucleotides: TGCGCCAGCAGCCAAGATCAGGCGGGGGTGGCCGGGGAGCTGTTTTTT.

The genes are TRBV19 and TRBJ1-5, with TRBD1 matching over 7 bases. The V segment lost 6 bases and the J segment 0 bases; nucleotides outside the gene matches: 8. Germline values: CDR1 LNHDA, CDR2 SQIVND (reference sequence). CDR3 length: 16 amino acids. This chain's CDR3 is CASRRTGQYSNQPQHF. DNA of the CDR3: TGTGCCAGTAGGCGGACAGGTCAATATAGCAATCAGCCCCAGCATTTT.

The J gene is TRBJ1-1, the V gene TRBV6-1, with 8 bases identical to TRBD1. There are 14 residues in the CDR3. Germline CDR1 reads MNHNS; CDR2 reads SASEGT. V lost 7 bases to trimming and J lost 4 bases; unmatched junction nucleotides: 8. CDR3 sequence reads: CASTRTGRVTEAFF. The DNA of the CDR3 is TGTGCCAGCACCCGGACAGGGAGGGTCACTGAAGCTTTCTTT.

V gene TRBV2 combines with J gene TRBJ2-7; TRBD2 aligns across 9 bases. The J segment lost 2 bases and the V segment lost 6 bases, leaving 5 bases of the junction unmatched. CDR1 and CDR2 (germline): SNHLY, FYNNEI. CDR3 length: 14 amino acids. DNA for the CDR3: TGTGCCAGCAGGGAACTAGCGGGCCCCTACGAGCAGTACTTC. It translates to CASRELAGPYEQYF.

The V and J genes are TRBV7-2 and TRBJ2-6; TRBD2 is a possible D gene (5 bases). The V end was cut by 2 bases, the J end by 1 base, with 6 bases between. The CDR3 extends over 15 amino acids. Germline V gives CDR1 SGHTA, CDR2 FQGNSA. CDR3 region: CASSLRGSGANVLTF. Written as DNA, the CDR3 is TGTGCCAGCAGCTTACGAGGGTCTGGGGCCAACGTCCTGACTTTC.

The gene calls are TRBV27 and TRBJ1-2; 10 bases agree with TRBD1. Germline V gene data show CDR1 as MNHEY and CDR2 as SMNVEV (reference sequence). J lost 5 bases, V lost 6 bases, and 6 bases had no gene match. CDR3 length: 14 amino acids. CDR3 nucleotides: TGTGCCAGCAGCCCGATGGACAGGGGGTATGGCTACACCTTC. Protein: CASSPMDRGYGYTF.

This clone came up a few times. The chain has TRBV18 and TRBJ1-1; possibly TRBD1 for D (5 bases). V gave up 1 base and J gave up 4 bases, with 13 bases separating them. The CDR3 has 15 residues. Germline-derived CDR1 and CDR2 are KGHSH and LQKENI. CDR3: CASSPQLGGGTEAFF. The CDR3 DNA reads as TGTGCCAGCTCACCACAGCTGGGGGGGGGCACTGAAGCTTTCTTT.

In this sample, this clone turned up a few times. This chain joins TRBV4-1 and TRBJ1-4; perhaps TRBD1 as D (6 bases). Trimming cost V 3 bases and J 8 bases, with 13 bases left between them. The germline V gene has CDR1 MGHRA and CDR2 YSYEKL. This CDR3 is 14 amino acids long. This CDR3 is CASSQADRLEKLFF. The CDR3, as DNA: TGCGCCAGCAGCCAGGCTGACAGGTTAGAAAAACTGTTTTTT.